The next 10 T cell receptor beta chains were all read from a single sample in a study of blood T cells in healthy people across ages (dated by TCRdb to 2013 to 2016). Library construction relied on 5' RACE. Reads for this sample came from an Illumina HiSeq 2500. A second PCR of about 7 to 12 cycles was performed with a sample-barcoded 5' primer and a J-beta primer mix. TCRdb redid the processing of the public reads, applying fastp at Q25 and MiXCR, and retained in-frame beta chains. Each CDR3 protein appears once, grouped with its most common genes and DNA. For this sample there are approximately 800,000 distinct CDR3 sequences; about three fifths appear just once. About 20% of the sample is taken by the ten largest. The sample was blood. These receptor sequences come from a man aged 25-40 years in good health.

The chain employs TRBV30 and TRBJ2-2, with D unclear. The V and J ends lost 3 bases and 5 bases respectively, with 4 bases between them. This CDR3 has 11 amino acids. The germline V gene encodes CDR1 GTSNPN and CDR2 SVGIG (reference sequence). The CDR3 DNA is TGTGCCTGGAGCCCGACCGGGGAGCTGTTTTTT. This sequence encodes CAWSPTGELFF. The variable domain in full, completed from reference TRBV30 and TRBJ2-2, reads SQTIHQWPATLVQPVGSPLSLECTVEGTSNPNLYWYRQAAGRGLQLLFYSVGIGQISSEVPQNLSASRPQDRQFILSSKKLLLSDSGFYLCAWSPTGELFFGEGSRLTVL.

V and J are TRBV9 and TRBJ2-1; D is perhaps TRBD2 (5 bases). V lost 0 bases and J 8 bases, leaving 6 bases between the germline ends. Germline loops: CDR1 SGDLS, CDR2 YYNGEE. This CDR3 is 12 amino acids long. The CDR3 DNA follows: TGTGCCAGCAGCGTAGGCGGGCATGAGCAGTTCTTC. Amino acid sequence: CASSVGGHEQFF.

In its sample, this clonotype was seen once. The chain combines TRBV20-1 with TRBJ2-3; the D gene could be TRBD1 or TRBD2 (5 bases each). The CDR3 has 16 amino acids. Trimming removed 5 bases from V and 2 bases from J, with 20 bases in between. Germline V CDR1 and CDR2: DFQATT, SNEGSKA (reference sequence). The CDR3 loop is CSALLRGHQYTDTQYF. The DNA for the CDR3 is TGCAGTGCTTTGTTGAGGGGCCACCAATACACAGATACGCAGTATTTT.

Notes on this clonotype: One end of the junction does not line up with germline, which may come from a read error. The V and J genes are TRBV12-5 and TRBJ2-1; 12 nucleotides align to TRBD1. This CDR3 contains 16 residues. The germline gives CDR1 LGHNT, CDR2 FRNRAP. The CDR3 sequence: CASGGDRGPSHNEQFF. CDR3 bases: TGTGCTAGTGGGGGGGACAGGGGGCCTAGCCACAACGAGCAGTTCTTC. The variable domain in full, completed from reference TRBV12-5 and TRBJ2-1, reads DARVTQTPRHKVTEMGQEVTMRCQPILGHNTVFWYRQTMMQGLELLAYFRNRAPLDDSGMPKDRFSAEMPDATLATLKIQPSEPRDSAVYFCASGGDRGPSHNEQFFGPGTRLTVL.

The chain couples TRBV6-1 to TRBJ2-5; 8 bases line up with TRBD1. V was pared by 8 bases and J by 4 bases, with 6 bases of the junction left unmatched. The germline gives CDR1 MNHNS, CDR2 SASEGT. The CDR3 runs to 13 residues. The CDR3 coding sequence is TGTGCCAGCCGTGGGACAGGCAGAGAGACCCAGTACTTC. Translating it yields CASRGTGRETQYF.

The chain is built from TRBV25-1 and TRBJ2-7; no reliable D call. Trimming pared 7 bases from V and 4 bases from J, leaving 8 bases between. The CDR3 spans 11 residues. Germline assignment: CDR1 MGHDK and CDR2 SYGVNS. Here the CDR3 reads CASTSLYEQYF. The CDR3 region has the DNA TGTGCCAGCACCAGCTTGTACGAGCAGTACTTC.

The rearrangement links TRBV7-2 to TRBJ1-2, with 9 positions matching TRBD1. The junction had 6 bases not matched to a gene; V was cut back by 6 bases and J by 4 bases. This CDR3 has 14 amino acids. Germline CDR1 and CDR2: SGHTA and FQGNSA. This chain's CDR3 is CASRTGGGGYGYTF. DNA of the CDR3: TGTGCCAGCAGAACAGGGGGCGGCGGCTATGGCTACACCTTC.

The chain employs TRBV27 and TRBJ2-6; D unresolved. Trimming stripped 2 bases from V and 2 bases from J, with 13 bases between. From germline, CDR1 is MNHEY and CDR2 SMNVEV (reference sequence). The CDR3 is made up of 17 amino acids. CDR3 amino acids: CASSLPPNRAGANVLTF. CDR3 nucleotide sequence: TGTGCCAGCAGTTTACCCCCTAACAGAGCTGGGGCCAACGTCCTGACTTTC.

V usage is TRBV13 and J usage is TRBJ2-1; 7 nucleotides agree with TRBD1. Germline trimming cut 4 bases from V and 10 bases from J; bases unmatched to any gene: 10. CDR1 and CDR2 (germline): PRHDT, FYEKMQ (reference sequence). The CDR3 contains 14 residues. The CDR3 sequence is CASSSRGKEYEQFF. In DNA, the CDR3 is TGTGCCAGCAGCTCCAGGGGGAAAGAATACGAGCAGTTCTTC. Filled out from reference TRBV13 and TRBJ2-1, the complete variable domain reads AAGVIQSPRHLIKEKRETATLKCYPIPRHDTVYWYQQGPGQDPQFLISFYEKMQSDKGSIPDRFSAQQFSDYHSELNMSSLELGDSALYFCASSSRGKEYEQFFGPGTRLTVL.

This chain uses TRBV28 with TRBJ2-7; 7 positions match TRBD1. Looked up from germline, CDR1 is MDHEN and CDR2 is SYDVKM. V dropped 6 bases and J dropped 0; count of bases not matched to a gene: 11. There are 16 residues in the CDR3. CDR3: CASSRPDRFHSYEQYF. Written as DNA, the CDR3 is TGTGCCAGCAGCCGACCGGACAGGTTCCACTCCTACGAGCAGTACTTC.